Listed below are T cell receptor beta chains from one sample, sequenced in a study of shared clonotypes between healthy human individuals. Measured with immunoSEQ multiplex PCR; TCRdb has only the in-frame clones, and not every one. The sample includes approximately 99,000 clones, under 70% of them seen just once. What was sequenced was memory CD8+ T cells sorted from blood. The receptors derive from a woman in her 30s in good health. The CDR3 runs from the conserved cysteine through the conserved F or W. The D gene is left open where the match is weak. Expanded clones get a size class; other rows say once, few or many, or leave the size out.

J gene: TRBJ2-3; D gene: TRBD2; V gene: TRBV7-2; CDR3 length: 16; clone size: NA; CDR3 DNA: TGTGCCAGCAGCCGGGGACTAGCGGGATGGGGAGATACGCAGTATTTT; CDR3 protein: CASSRGLAGWGDTQYF
J gene: TRBJ1-5; D gene: TRBD1; V gene: TRBV6-4; CDR3 length: 15; clone size: NA; CDR3 DNA: TGTGCCAGCAGTTTCGGGACAGGGGGCGATCAGCCCCAGCATTTT; CDR3 protein: CASSFGTGGDQPQHF
J gene: TRBJ2-7; D gene: NA; V gene: TRBV18; CDR3 length: 16; clone size: NA; CDR3 DNA: TGTGCCAGCTCAGCCGCTCTTTCTCGGTTCCTTTACGAGCAGTACTTC; CDR3 protein: CASSAALSRFLYEQYF
J gene: TRBJ2-7; D gene: TRBD1; V gene: TRBV2; CDR3 length: 14; clone size: NA; CDR3 DNA: TGTGCCAGCAGAGAGACAGGGTCTGCCTACGAGCAGTACTTC; CDR3 protein: CASRETGSAYEQYF
J gene: TRBJ1-6; D gene: TRBD1; V gene: TRBV19; CDR3 length: 14; clone size: many; CDR3 DNA: TGTGCCAGTAGTCCGACAGGGGAGAATTCACCCCTCCACTTT; CDR3 protein: CASSPTGENSPLHF
J gene: TRBJ2-3; D gene: NA; V gene: TRBV27; CDR3 length: 15; clone size: NA; CDR3 DNA: TGTGCCAGCAGTTTGGGCAGTGGTGAGACAGATACGCAGTATTTT; CDR3 protein: CASSLGSGETDTQYF
J gene: TRBJ1-5; D gene: TRBD1; V gene: TRBV2; CDR3 length: 16; clone size: NA; CDR3 DNA: TGTGCCAGCAGCCTTTCCGGGACAGGGGGCAAACAGCCCCAGCATTTT; CDR3 protein: CASSLSGTGGKQPQHF
J gene: TRBJ1-2; D gene: TRBD1; V gene: TRBV27; CDR3 length: 16; clone size: NA; CDR3 DNA: TGTGCCAGCAGTTCCCTTCGGGGACAGGGGGGCTATGGCTACACCTTC; CDR3 protein: CASSSLRGQGGYGYTF
J gene: TRBJ2-7; D gene: TRBD1; V gene: TRBV25-1; CDR3 length: 16; clone size: many; CDR3 DNA: TGTGCCAGCAGTGACGTCCAGACAGGGCAGCGCTACGAGCAGTACTTC; CDR3 protein: CASSDVQTGQRYEQYF
J gene: TRBJ2-1; D gene: NA; V gene: TRBV7-3; CDR3 length: 19; clone size: once; CDR3 DNA: TGTGCCAGCAGCCGGCCCGAGGGGGGCGGGTTAAGCTCCTACAATGAGCAGTTCTTC; CDR3 protein: CASSRPEGGGLSSYNEQFF
J gene: TRBJ2-2; D gene: TRBD2; V gene: TRBV7-6; CDR3 length: 15; clone size: NA; CDR3 DNA: TGTGCCAGCAGCCAGACTAGCGGGAACACCGGGGAGCTGTTTTTT; CDR3 protein: CASSQTSGNTGELFF
J gene: TRBJ1-2; D gene: NA; V gene: TRBV21-1; CDR3 length: 14; clone size: NA; CDR3 DNA: TGTGCCAGCAGCAGAAACAGGGGTGCTGGTGGCTACACCTTC; CDR3 protein: CASSRNRGAGGYTF
J gene: TRBJ2-2; D gene: TRBD2; V gene: TRBV7-9; CDR3 length: 19; clone size: NA; CDR3 DNA: TGTGCCAGCAGCCACTACGGGACTAGCTACAAAACGAACACCGGGGAGCTGTTTTTT; CDR3 protein: CASSHYGTSYKTNTGELFF
J gene: TRBJ2-7; D gene: NA; V gene: TRBV25-1; CDR3 length: 12; clone size: few; CDR3 DNA: TGTGCCACAGGCGGAGGGATCTACGAGCAGTACTTC; CDR3 protein: CATGGGIYEQYF
J gene: TRBJ2-7; D gene: NA; V gene: TRBV5-8; CDR3 length: 13; clone size: NA; CDR3 DNA: TGTGCCAGCAGCACAAGACACAGCTACGAGCAGTACTTC; CDR3 protein: CASSTRHSYEQYF
J gene: TRBJ2-1; D gene: NA; V gene: TRBV27; CDR3 length: 14; clone size: NA; CDR3 DNA: TGTGCCAGCAGTTCTTTCGGGGGGCGCAATGAGCAGTTCTTC; CDR3 protein: CASSSFGGRNEQFF
J gene: TRBJ1-5; D gene: NA; V gene: TRBV28; CDR3 length: 15; clone size: NA; CDR3 DNA: TGTGCCAGCAGTTTAAGGCAGGGAAGCAATCAGCCCCAGCATTTT; CDR3 protein: CASSLRQGSNQPQHF
J gene: TRBJ2-7; D gene: NA; V gene: TRBV11-2; CDR3 length: 15; clone size: NA; CDR3 DNA: TGTGCCAGCAGCCCCGGGACAAGGGTATTCTACGAGCAGTACTTC; CDR3 protein: CASSPGTRVFYEQYF
J gene: TRBJ2-5; D gene: NA; V gene: TRBV7-2; CDR3 length: 14; clone size: NA; CDR3 DNA: TGTGCCAGTAAAGAGGGATACCTTCAAGAGACCCAGTACTTC; CDR3 protein: CASKEGYLQETQYF
J gene: TRBJ1-2; D gene: NA; V gene: TRBV7-9; CDR3 length: 16; clone size: NA; CDR3 DNA: TGTGCCAGCAGCTTTACTAAATATGGAAAGACCTATGGCTACACCTTC; CDR3 protein: CASSFTKYGKTYGYTF
J gene: TRBJ2-1; D gene: NA; V gene: TRBV29-1; CDR3 length: 14; clone size: once; CDR3 DNA: TGCAGCGTTGAACGGACGGAGGGCTACAATGAGCAGTTCTTC; CDR3 protein: CSVERTEGYNEQFF
J gene: TRBJ2-5; D gene: NA; V gene: TRBV28; CDR3 length: 15; clone size: NA; CDR3 DNA: TGTGCCAGCAGTTTAGCACAGACGTACCAAGAGACCCAGTACTTC; CDR3 protein: CASSLAQTYQETQYF
J gene: TRBJ2-7; D gene: NA; V gene: TRBV30; CDR3 length: 13; clone size: few; CDR3 DNA: TGTGCCTGGAGTTTGGGCGGGTATTACGAGCAGTACTTC; CDR3 protein: CAWSLGGYYEQYF
J gene: TRBJ2-3; D gene: NA; V gene: TRBV7-2; CDR3 length: 14; clone size: NA; CDR3 DNA: TGTGCCAGCAGCTTAGTTGGCGAGACAGATACGCAGTATTTT; CDR3 protein: CASSLVGETDTQYF
J gene: TRBJ2-3; D gene: TRBD1; V gene: TRBV6-4; CDR3 length: 15; clone size: NA; CDR3 DNA: TGTGCCAGCAGTCTGACAGGGGAGGGCACAGATACGCAGTATTTT; CDR3 protein: CASSLTGEGTDTQYF